A selection of T cell receptor beta chains follows, all from one sample in a study of blood T cell repertoires in COVID-19. TCRdb's table, derived via immunoSEQ multiplex PCR, lists solely in-frame clones and lacks some. The table lists over 150,000 clones, 60% to 85% of them singletons, with roughly 8.4% in the top ten. Material for sequencing was peripheral blood. These receptors came from a man in his sixties with acute or convalescent COVID-19. CDR3s include the opening cysteine and the closing phenylalanine or tryptophan. Fields, in order: V gene, clone size, J gene, D gene, CDR3 protein, CDR3 DNA. A D gene is named only where the DNA matches it firmly. The listing skips clone size in some rows; elsewhere it reads once, few, many or a size class.

v_call: TRBV19
clone_size: NA
j_call: TRBJ2-6
d_call: TRBD2
cdr3_aa: CASTSGSSGANVLTF
cdr3_nt: TGTGCCAGTACTAGCGGATCCTCTGGGGCCAACGTCCTGACTTTC

v_call: TRBV9
clone_size: NA
j_call: TRBJ2-3
d_call: NA
cdr3_aa: CASRNRDSPSDTQYF
cdr3_nt: TGTGCCAGCAGAAATAGGGACTCACCGTCAGATACGCAGTATTTT

v_call: TRBV9
clone_size: NA
j_call: TRBJ1-2
d_call: TRBD1
cdr3_aa: CASSVGPAPGQGNYGYTF
cdr3_nt: TGTGCCAGCAGCGTAGGGCCAGCCCCGGGACAGGGGAACTATGGCTACACCTTC

v_call: TRBV5-8
clone_size: NA
j_call: TRBJ2-1
d_call: NA
cdr3_aa: CASSHRVREQFF
cdr3_nt: TGTGCCAGCAGCCACCGGGTACGGGAGCAGTTCTTC

v_call: TRBV24-1
clone_size: NA
j_call: TRBJ2-1
d_call: TRBD1
cdr3_aa: CATSDRGTGTGGDNEQFF
cdr3_nt: TGTGCCACCAGTGATAGAGGAACCGGGACAGGGGGAGACAATGAGCAGTTCTTC

v_call: TRBV7-9
clone_size: NA
j_call: TRBJ2-5
d_call: TRBD2
cdr3_aa: CASSSDLAGGPETQYF
cdr3_nt: TGTGCCAGCAGCTCCGATTTAGCGGGGGGGCCAGAGACCCAGTACTTC

v_call: TRBV6-5
clone_size: NA
j_call: TRBJ1-5
d_call: TRBD1
cdr3_aa: CASSGTGLGQPQHF
cdr3_nt: TGTGCCAGCAGCGGGACAGGGTTAGGTCAGCCCCAGCATTTT

v_call: TRBV5-1
clone_size: NA
j_call: TRBJ2-3
d_call: NA
cdr3_aa: CASSPFPDRSTDTQYF
cdr3_nt: TGCGCCAGCAGCCCCTTCCCCGACAGGAGCACAGATACGCAGTATTTT

v_call: TRBV30
clone_size: NA
j_call: TRBJ1-1
d_call: NA
cdr3_aa: CAWSVLSNTEAFF
cdr3_nt: TGTGCCTGGAGTGTTCTGTCTAACACTGAAGCTTTCTTT

v_call: TRBV10-1
clone_size: NA
j_call: TRBJ2-2
d_call: NA
cdr3_aa: CASSSQSGELFF
cdr3_nt: TGCGCCAGCAGTTCCCAGTCTGGGGAGCTGTTTTTT

v_call: TRBV5-8
clone_size: NA
j_call: TRBJ1-1
d_call: NA
cdr3_aa: CASSMTGGTEAFF
cdr3_nt: TGTGCCAGCAGCATGACGGGGGGCACTGAAGCTTTCTTT

v_call: TRBV4-2
clone_size: NA
j_call: TRBJ1-5
d_call: TRBD1
cdr3_aa: CASSQDFLQGNQPQHF
cdr3_nt: TGTGCCAGCAGCCAAGACTTTTTACAGGGGAATCAGCCCCAGCATTTT

v_call: TRBV6-5
clone_size: NA
j_call: TRBJ1-4
d_call: TRBD1
cdr3_aa: CASRRGQTNEKLFF
cdr3_nt: TGTGCCAGCAGGAGGGGGCAAACTAATGAAAAACTGTTTTTT

v_call: TRBV6-2/TRBV6-3
clone_size: NA
j_call: TRBJ2-7
d_call: NA
cdr3_aa: CASSYGHVYEQYF
cdr3_nt: TGTGCCAGCAGTTACGGACACGTCTACGAGCAGTACTTC

v_call: TRBV6-2/TRBV6-3
clone_size: NA
j_call: TRBJ2-3
d_call: NA
cdr3_aa: CASSYSPGDIETQYF
cdr3_nt: TGTGCCAGCAGTTACTCGCCAGGCGATATCGAGACGCAGTATTTT

v_call: TRBV6-5
clone_size: many
j_call: TRBJ1-5
d_call: TRBD1
cdr3_aa: CASRQSGTVNQPQHF
cdr3_nt: TGTGCCAGCAGACAATCCGGGACAGTCAATCAGCCCCAGCATTTT

v_call: TRBV7-8
clone_size: NA
j_call: TRBJ2-3
d_call: TRBD1
cdr3_aa: CASTFPGQGVETDTQYF
cdr3_nt: TGTGCCAGCACCTTCCCGGGACAGGGAGTTGAAACAGATACGCAGTATTTT

v_call: TRBV6-5
clone_size: NA
j_call: TRBJ2-3
d_call: TRBD2
cdr3_aa: CASSLAGVTDTQYF
cdr3_nt: TGTGCCAGCAGCCTAGCGGGGGTCACAGATACGCAGTATTTT

v_call: TRBV7-8
clone_size: NA
j_call: TRBJ1-3
d_call: TRBD1
cdr3_aa: CASSPRQGATGNTIYF
cdr3_nt: TGTGCCAGCAGCCCGCGACAGGGGGCGACTGGAAACACCATATATTTT

v_call: TRBV30
clone_size: NA
j_call: TRBJ1-1
d_call: TRBD1
cdr3_aa: CAWDRGNTEAFF
cdr3_nt: TGTGCCTGGGACAGGGGGAACACTGAAGCTTTCTTT

v_call: TRBV5-1
clone_size: NA
j_call: TRBJ1-1
d_call: NA
cdr3_aa: CASSPLTGPNTEAFF
cdr3_nt: TGCGCCAGCAGCCCCCTGACAGGCCCCAACACTGAAGCTTTCTTT

v_call: TRBV7-9
clone_size: NA
j_call: TRBJ2-2
d_call: TRBD2
cdr3_aa: CASRPSVTSGWNTGELFF
cdr3_nt: TGTGCCAGCAGGCCCTCTGTCACTAGCGGGTGGAACACCGGGGAGCTGTTTTTT

v_call: TRBV5-1
clone_size: NA
j_call: TRBJ2-3
d_call: TRBD1
cdr3_aa: CASSLARGLTDTQYF
cdr3_nt: TGCGCCAGCAGCTTGGCCAGGGGGCTCACAGATACGCAGTATTTT

v_call: TRBV28
clone_size: NA
j_call: TRBJ1-6
d_call: TRBD1
cdr3_aa: CASSTTGTGSYNSPLHF
cdr3_nt: TGTGCCAGCAGTACGACTGGGACAGGGTCCTATAATTCACCCCTCCACTTT

v_call: TRBV7-2
clone_size: NA
j_call: TRBJ2-5
d_call: TRBD2
cdr3_aa: CASSSGLALALETQYF
cdr3_nt: TGTGCCAGCAGCTCAGGACTAGCGTTGGCCTTAGAGACCCAGTACTTC

v_call: TRBV27
clone_size: few
j_call: TRBJ2-7
d_call: TRBD1
cdr3_aa: CASSPTSGTDVHEQYF
cdr3_nt: TGTGCCAGCAGTCCAACCTCAGGGACAGACGTACACGAGCAGTACTTC

v_call: TRBV4-3
clone_size: NA
j_call: TRBJ1-1
d_call: TRBD1
cdr3_aa: CASSRAGDSLNTEAFF
cdr3_nt: TGCGCCAGCAGCCGCGCCGGGGACAGTTTGAACACTGAAGCTTTCTTT

v_call: TRBV9
clone_size: NA
j_call: TRBJ1-2
d_call: NA
cdr3_aa: CASTDSYGYTF
cdr3_nt: TGTGCCAGCACAGACAGTTATGGCTACACCTTC

v_call: TRBV12-3/TRBV12-4
clone_size: NA
j_call: TRBJ2-7
d_call: NA
cdr3_aa: CASSYASGYEQYF
cdr3_nt: TGTGCCAGCAGTTATGCTAGTGGGTACGAGCAGTACTTC

v_call: TRBV19
clone_size: NA
j_call: TRBJ2-3
d_call: NA
cdr3_aa: CASSIGVGTDTQYF
cdr3_nt: TGTGCCAGTAGTATAGGAGTCGGCACAGATACGCAGTATTTT

v_call: TRBV11-2
clone_size: once
j_call: TRBJ2-7
d_call: TRBD2
cdr3_aa: CASSLEAGASYEQYF
cdr3_nt: TGTGCCAGCAGCTTAGAAGCGGGGGCCTCCTACGAGCAGTACTTC

v_call: TRBV27
clone_size: NA
j_call: TRBJ1-1
d_call: NA
cdr3_aa: CASSLQGPTEAFF
cdr3_nt: TGTGCCAGCAGTTTACAGGGGCCGACTGAAGCTTTCTTT

v_call: TRBV5-1
clone_size: few
j_call: TRBJ1-4
d_call: TRBD1
cdr3_aa: CASSSGQEYGEKLFF
cdr3_nt: TGCGCCAGCAGCAGTGGACAGGAATATGGTGAAAAACTGTTTTTT

v_call: TRBV9
clone_size: NA
j_call: TRBJ1-3
d_call: NA
cdr3_aa: CASSGDISGNTIYF
cdr3_nt: TGTGCCAGCAGTGGGGACATCTCTGGAAACACCATATATTTT

v_call: TRBV24-1
clone_size: NA
j_call: TRBJ2-1
d_call: NA
cdr3_aa: CATSESAGWDNEQFF
cdr3_nt: TGTGCCACCAGTGAATCGGCAGGGTGGGACAATGAGCAGTTCTTC

v_call: TRBV19
clone_size: many
j_call: TRBJ1-1
d_call: NA
cdr3_aa: CASSFDRLNTEAFF
cdr3_nt: TGTGCCAGTAGTTTTGACAGATTGAACACTGAAGCTTTCTTT

v_call: TRBV7-8
clone_size: NA
j_call: TRBJ2-1
d_call: TRBD2
cdr3_aa: CASSRPRGGSNEQFF
cdr3_nt: TGTGCCAGCAGCCGTCCGCGGGGGGGCTCGAATGAGCAGTTCTTC

v_call: TRBV19
clone_size: NA
j_call: TRBJ2-7
d_call: NA
cdr3_aa: CASSITGSYEQYF
cdr3_nt: TGTGCCAGTAGTATCACAGGTTCCTACGAGCAGTACTTC

v_call: TRBV7-2
clone_size: NA
j_call: TRBJ1-2
d_call: NA
cdr3_aa: CASSASGYAYGYTF
cdr3_nt: TGTGCCAGCAGCGCCAGCGGCTATGCCTATGGCTACACCTTC

v_call: TRBV3-1/TRBV3-2
clone_size: NA
j_call: TRBJ1-5
d_call: TRBD1
cdr3_aa: CASSPGTGYNQPQHF
cdr3_nt: TGTGCCAGCAGTCCCGGGACAGGCTATAATCAGCCCCAGCATTTT

v_call: TRBV6-5
clone_size: NA
j_call: TRBJ1-2
d_call: NA
cdr3_aa: CASSFYTGINYGYTF
cdr3_nt: TGTGCCAGCAGTTTTTACACCGGGATTAACTATGGCTACACCTTC

v_call: TRBV5-4
clone_size: NA
j_call: TRBJ2-1
d_call: TRBD1
cdr3_aa: CASSLGAGGHNEQFF
cdr3_nt: TGTGCCAGCAGCTTAGGGGCAGGGGGCCACAATGAGCAGTTCTTC

v_call: TRBV24-1
clone_size: once
j_call: TRBJ1-1
d_call: TRBD1
cdr3_aa: CATRGTGVTEAFF
cdr3_nt: TGTGCCACCAGAGGGACAGGGGTTACTGAAGCTTTCTTT

v_call: TRBV5-6
clone_size: NA
j_call: TRBJ2-1
d_call: TRBD1
cdr3_aa: CASSWPGQGHNEQFF
cdr3_nt: TGTGCCAGCAGCTGGCCGGGACAGGGTCACAATGAGCAGTTCTTC

v_call: TRBV9
clone_size: NA
j_call: TRBJ2-7
d_call: TRBD1
cdr3_aa: CASSVDRGYEQYF
cdr3_nt: TGTGCCAGCAGCGTGGACAGGGGCTACGAGCAGTACTTC

v_call: TRBV7-9
clone_size: NA
j_call: TRBJ1-2
d_call: TRBD1
cdr3_aa: CASSSNRGRIGYTF
cdr3_nt: TGTGCCAGCAGCTCGAACAGGGGTCGTATTGGCTACACCTTC

v_call: TRBV5-1
clone_size: NA
j_call: TRBJ2-7
d_call: TRBD1
cdr3_aa: CASRTWTGTEAYEQYF
cdr3_nt: TGCGCCAGCAGAACTTGGACCGGGACAGAGGCCTACGAGCAGTACTTC

v_call: TRBV6-2/TRBV6-3
clone_size: NA
j_call: TRBJ2-7
d_call: TRBD2
cdr3_aa: CASSYPPSGATEQYF
cdr3_nt: TGTGCCAGCAGTTACCCACCTAGCGGGGCTACCGAGCAGTACTTC

v_call: TRBV11-3
clone_size: NA
j_call: TRBJ2-2
d_call: TRBD2
cdr3_aa: CASRLGLENTGELFF
cdr3_nt: TGTGCCAGCAGGTTGGGACTAGAGAACACCGGGGAGCTGTTTTTT

v_call: TRBV2
clone_size: NA
j_call: TRBJ1-1
d_call: NA
cdr3_aa: CAIQGEMNTEAFF
cdr3_nt: TGTGCCATCCAGGGCGAAATGAACACTGAAGCTTTCTTT

v_call: TRBV6-6
clone_size: NA
j_call: TRBJ2-7
d_call: NA
cdr3_aa: CASRVVGSYEQYF
cdr3_nt: TGTGCCAGCAGGGTGGTGGGCAGCTACGAGCAGTACTTC

v_call: TRBV5-4
clone_size: NA
j_call: TRBJ1-1
d_call: TRBD1
cdr3_aa: CASSLQGGTEAFF
cdr3_nt: TGTGCCAGCAGCTTACAGGGGGGCACTGAAGCTTTCTTT

v_call: TRBV9
clone_size: few
j_call: TRBJ2-2
d_call: NA
cdr3_aa: CASSVVGVTGELFF
cdr3_nt: TGTGCCAGCAGCGTAGTAGGAGTCACCGGGGAGCTGTTTTTT

v_call: TRBV5-4
clone_size: NA
j_call: TRBJ2-3
d_call: NA
cdr3_aa: CASSLDQGIRTDTQYF
cdr3_nt: TGTGCCAGCAGCTTGGATCAGGGGATTCGCACAGATACGCAGTATTTT

v_call: TRBV6-5
clone_size: once
j_call: TRBJ1-4
d_call: TRBD1
cdr3_aa: CASKRDRVNEKLFF
cdr3_nt: TGTGCCAGCAAAAGGGACAGGGTAAATGAAAAACTGTTTTTT

v_call: TRBV4-3
clone_size: NA
j_call: TRBJ2-3
d_call: NA
cdr3_aa: CASSQGLGGKGTDTQYF
cdr3_nt: TGCGCCAGCAGCCAAGGTCTCGGAGGGAAGGGCACAGATACGCAGTATTTT

v_call: TRBV5-1
clone_size: NA
j_call: TRBJ1-1
d_call: NA
cdr3_aa: CASSLIQGMNTEAFF
cdr3_nt: TGCGCCAGCAGCTTGATCCAGGGCATGAACACTGAAGCTTTCTTT

v_call: TRBV11-2
clone_size: NA
j_call: TRBJ1-2
d_call: NA
cdr3_aa: CASSLDREYGYTF
cdr3_nt: TGTGCCAGCAGCTTAGACAGGGAATATGGCTACACCTTC

v_call: TRBV4-3
clone_size: NA
j_call: TRBJ1-2
d_call: NA
cdr3_aa: CASSQDRGNGYTF
cdr3_nt: TGCGCCAGCAGCCAAGATCGTGGCAATGGCTACACCTTC

v_call: TRBV5-1
clone_size: NA
j_call: TRBJ1-5
d_call: NA
cdr3_aa: CASSEEGWQPQHF
cdr3_nt: TGCGCCAGCAGCGAGGAGGGTTGGCAGCCCCAGCATTTT